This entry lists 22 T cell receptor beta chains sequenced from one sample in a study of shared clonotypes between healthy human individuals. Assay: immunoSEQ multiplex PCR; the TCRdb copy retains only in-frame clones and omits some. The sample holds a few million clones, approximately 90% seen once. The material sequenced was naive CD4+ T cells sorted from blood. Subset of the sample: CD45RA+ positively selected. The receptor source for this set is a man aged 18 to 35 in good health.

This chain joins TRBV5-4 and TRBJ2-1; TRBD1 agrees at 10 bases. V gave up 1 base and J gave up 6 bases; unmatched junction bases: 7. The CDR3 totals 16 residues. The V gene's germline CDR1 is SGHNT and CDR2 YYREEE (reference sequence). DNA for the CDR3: TGTGCCAGCAGCTTGAAGGGGACAGGGGACGGCAATGAGCAGTTCTTC. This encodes CASSLKGTGDGNEQFF.

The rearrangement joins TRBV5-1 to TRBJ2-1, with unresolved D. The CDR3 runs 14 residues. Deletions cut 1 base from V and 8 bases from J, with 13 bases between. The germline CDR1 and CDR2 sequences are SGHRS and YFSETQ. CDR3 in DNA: TGCGCCAGCAGCTTGTGGGGAACAATGGATGAGCAGTTCTTC. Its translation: CASSLWGTMDEQFF.

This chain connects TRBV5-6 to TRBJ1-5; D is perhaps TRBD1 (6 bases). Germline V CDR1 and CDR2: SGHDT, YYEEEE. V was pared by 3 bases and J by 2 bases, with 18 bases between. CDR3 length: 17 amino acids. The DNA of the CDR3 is TGTGCCAGCAGCTCGGAAGGGGGAGGCGCCGGCAATCAGCCCCAGCATTTT. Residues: CASSSEGGGAGNQPQHF.

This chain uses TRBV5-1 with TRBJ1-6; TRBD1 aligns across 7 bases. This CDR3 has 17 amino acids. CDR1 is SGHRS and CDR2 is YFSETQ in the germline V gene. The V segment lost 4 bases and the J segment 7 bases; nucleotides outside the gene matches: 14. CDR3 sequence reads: CASSPGQSSGVNSPLHF. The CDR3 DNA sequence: TGCGCCAGCAGCCCGGGACAGTCCTCTGGGGTGAATTCACCCCTCCACTTT. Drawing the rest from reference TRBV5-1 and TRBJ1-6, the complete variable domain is KAGVTQTPRYLIKTRGQQVTLSCSPISGHRSVSWYQQTPGQGLQFLFEYFSETQRNKGNFPGRFSGRQFSNSRSEMNVSTLELGDSALYLCASSPGQSSGVNSPLHFGNGTRLTVT.

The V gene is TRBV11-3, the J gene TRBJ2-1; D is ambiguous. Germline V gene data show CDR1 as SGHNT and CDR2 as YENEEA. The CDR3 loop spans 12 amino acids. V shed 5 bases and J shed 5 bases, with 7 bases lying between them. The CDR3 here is CASSADHNEQFF. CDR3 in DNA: TGTGCCAGCAGCGCCGACCACAATGAGCAGTTCTTC. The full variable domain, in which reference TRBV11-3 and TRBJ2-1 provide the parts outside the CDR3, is EAGVVQSPRYKIIEKKQPVAFWCNPISGHNTLYWYLQNLGQGPELLIRYENEEAVDDSQLPKDRFSAERLKGVDSTLKIQPAELGDSAVYLCASSADHNEQFFGPGTRLTVL.

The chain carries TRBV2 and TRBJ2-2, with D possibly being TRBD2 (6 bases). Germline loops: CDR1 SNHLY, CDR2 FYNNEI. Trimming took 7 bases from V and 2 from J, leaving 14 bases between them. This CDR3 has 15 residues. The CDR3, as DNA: TGTGCCAGCAAGCTTAGCGGCACAAACACCGGGGAGCTGTTTTTT. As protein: CASKLSGTNTGELFF.

CDR3 DNA: TGTGCCAGCAGCTTGCCGGGAATGGATGGCTACACCTTC. Translated: CASSLPGMDGYTF. The chain carries TRBV5-6 and TRBJ1-2; D remains unclear. The CDR3 has 13 amino acids. With 1 base removed from V and 6 bases from J, the gap between germline ends came to 10 bases. Germline CDR1 SGHDT, CDR2 YYEEEE.

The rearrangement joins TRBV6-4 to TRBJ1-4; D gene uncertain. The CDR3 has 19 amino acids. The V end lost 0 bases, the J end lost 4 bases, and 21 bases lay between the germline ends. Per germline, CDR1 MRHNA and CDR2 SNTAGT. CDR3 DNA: TGTGCCAGCAGTGACTCGAAAATTGCGTCTACAAACCTTAATGAAAAACTGTTTTTT. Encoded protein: CASSDSKIASTNLNEKLFF.

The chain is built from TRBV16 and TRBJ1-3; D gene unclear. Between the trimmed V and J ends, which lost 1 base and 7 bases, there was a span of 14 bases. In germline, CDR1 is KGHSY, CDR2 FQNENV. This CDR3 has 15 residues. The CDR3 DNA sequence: TGTGCCAGCAGCCAATTGCAACCCACCGGCAACACCATATATTTT. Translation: CASSQLQPTGNTIYF.

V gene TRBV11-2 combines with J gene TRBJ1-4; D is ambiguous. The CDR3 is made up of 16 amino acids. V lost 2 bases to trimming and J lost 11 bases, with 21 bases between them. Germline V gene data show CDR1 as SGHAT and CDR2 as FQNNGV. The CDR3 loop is CASSLLWKIAATKLFF. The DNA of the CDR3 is TGTGCCAGCAGCTTACTATGGAAGATTGCGGCGACTAAACTGTTTTTT.

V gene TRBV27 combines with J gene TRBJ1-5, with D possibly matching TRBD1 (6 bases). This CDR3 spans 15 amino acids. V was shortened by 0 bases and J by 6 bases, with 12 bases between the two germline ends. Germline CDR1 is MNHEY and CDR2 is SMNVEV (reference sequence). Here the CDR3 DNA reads TGTGCCAGCAGTTTATCCTTCAGGGGTAGTCAGCCCCAGCATTTT. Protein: CASSLSFRGSQPQHF.

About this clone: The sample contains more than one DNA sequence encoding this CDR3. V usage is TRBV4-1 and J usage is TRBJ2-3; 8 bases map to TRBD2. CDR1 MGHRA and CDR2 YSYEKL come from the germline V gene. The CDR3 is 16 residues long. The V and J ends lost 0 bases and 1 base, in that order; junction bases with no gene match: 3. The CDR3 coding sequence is TGCGCCAGCAGCCAAGAGGCGGGGGGCGGCACAGATACGCAGTATTTT. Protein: CASSQEAGGGTDTQYF.

The CDR3 region has the DNA TGTGCCATCTCCTTTACTAGCGCGCAAGAGACCCAGTACTTC. As protein: CAISFTSAQETQYF. The chain couples TRBV10-3 to TRBJ2-5; TRBD2 aligns across 7 bases. The CDR3 loop spans 14 amino acids. In germline, CDR1 is ENHRY, CDR2 SYGVKD. V trimming: 8 bases; J trimming: 2 bases; junction bases outside the gene matches: 8.

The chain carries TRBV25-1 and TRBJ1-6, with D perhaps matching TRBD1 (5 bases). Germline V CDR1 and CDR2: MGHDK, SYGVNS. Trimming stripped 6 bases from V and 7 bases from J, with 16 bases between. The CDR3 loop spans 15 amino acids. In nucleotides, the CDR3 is TGTGCCAGCAGGCCAGAGGGGAACGAAAATTCACCCCTCCACTTT. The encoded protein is CASRPEGNENSPLHF.

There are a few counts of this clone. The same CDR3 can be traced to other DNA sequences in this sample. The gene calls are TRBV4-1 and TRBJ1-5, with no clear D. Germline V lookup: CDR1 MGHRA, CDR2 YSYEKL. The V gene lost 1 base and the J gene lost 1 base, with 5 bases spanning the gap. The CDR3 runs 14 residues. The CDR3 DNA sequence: TGCGCCAGCAGCCAAGTCGACAGCAATCAGCCCCAGCATTTT. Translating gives CASSQVDSNQPQHF.

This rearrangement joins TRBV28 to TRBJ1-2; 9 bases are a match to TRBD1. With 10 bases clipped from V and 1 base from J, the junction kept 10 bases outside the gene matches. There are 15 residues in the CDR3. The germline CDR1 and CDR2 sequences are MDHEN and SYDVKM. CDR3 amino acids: CATKGQGPSNYGYTF. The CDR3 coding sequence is TGTGCCACTAAGGGACAGGGCCCTAGTAACTATGGCTACACCTTC.

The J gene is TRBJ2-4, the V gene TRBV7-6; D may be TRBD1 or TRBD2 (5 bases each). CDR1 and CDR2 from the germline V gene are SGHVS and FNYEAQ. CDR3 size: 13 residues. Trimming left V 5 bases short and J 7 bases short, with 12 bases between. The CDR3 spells CASSQSGGNIQYF. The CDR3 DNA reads TGTGCCAGCAGCCAAAGTGGGGGTAACATTCAGTACTTC.

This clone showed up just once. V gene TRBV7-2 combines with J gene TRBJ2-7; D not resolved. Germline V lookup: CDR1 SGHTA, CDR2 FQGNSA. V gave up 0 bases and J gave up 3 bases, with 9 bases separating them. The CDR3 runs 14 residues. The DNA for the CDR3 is TGTGCCAGCAGCTTAGCGCATTTTTACTACGAGCAGTACTTC. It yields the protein CASSLAHFYYEQYF. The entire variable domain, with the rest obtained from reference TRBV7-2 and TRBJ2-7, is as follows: GAGVSQSPSNKVTEKGKDVELRCDPISGHTALYWYRQSLGQGLEFLIYFQGNSAPDKSGLPSDRFSAERTGGSVSTLTIQRTQQEDSAVYLCASSLAHFYYEQYFGPGTRLTVT.

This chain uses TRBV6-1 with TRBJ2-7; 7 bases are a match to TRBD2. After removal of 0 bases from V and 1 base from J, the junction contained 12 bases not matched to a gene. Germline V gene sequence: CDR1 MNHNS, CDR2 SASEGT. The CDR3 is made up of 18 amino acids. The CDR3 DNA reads TGTGCCAGCAGTGAAGCGCTTCATGGGGAGGGGATTTCCTACGAGCAGTACTTC. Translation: CASSEALHGEGISYEQYF.

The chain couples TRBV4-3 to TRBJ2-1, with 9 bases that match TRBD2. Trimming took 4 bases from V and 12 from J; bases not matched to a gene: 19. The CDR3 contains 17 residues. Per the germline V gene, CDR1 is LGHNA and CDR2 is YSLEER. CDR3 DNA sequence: TGCGCCAGCAGCCCCTATAGGGCGGGAGGGGCCTCTGTGGGGCAGTTCTTC. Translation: CASSPYRAGGASVGQFF.

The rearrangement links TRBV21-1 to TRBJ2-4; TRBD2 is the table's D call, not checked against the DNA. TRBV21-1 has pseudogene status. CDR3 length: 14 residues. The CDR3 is CASSKSEAKNIQYF. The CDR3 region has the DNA TGTGCCAGCAGCAAGTCCGAGGCCAAAAACATTCAGTACTTC.

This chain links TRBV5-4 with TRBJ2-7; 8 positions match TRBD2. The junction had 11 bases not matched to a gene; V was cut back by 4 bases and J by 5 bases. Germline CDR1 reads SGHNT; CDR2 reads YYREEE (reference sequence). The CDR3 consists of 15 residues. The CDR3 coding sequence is TGTGCCAGCAGCCCCCCCGGGACTAGTAACAACGAGCAGTACTTC. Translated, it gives CASSPPGTSNNEQYF.